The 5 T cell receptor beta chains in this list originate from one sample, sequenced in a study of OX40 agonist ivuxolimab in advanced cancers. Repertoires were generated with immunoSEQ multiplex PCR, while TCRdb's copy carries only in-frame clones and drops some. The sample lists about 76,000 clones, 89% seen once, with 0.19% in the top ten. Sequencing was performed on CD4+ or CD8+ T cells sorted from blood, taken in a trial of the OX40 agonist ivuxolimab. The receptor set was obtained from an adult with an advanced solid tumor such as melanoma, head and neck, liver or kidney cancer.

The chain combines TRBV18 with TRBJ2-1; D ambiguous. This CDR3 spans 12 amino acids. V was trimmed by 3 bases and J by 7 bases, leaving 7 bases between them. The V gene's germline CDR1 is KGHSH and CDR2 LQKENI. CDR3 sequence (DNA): TGTGCCAGCTCACCTTCTAGGAATGAGCAGTTCTTC. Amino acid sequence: CASSPSRNEQFF.

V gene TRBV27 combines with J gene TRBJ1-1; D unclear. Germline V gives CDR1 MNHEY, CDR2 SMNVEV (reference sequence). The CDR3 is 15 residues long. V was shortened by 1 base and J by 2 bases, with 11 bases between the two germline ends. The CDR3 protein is CASSLYGGPNTEAFF. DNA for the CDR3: TGTGCCAGCAGTTTATATGGCGGCCCAAACACTGAAGCTTTCTTT.

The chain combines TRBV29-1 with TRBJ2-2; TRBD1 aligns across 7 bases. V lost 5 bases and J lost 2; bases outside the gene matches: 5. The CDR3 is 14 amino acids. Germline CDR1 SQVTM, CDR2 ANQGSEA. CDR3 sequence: CSVSGQQNTGELFF. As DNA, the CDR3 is TGCAGCGTTTCGGGACAGCAAAACACCGGGGAGCTGTTTTTT.

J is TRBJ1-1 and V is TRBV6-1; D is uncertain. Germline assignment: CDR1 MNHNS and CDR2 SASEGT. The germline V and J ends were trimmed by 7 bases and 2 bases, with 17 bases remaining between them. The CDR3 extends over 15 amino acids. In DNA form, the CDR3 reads TGTGCCAGCAAGGTTGGCCCTAAGAGTAACACTGAAGCTTTCTTT. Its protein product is CASKVGPKSNTEAFF.

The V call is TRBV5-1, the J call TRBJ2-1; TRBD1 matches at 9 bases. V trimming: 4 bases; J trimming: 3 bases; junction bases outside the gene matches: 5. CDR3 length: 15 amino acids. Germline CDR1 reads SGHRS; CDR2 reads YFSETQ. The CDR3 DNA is TGCGCCAGCAGCCTAGGGACAGGGCTCTACAATGAGCAGTTCTTC. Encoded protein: CASSLGTGLYNEQFF.